The rows below give T cell receptor beta chains drawn from one sample of a study of beta chain features in type 1 diabetes. The assay was immunoSEQ multiplex PCR, and TCRdb's table has in-frame clones only and misses some. The sample holds over 55,000 clones; 52% are singletons and the top ten take around 2.5%. The specimen sequenced was Tregs from blood. Every receptor here comes from a woman in her forties with type 1 diabetes. CDR3s include the opening cysteine and the closing phenylalanine or tryptophan. The order of the fields is clone size, V gene, J gene, CDR3 length, D gene, CDR3 protein, CDR3 DNA. The D gene is left open where the match is weak. Size values are once, few and many counts, or a class for expanded clones, and some rows have none.

NA	TRBV28	TRBJ1-5	16	TRBD1	CASSSPGQGRNQPQHF	TGTGCCAGCAGTTCACCGGGACAGGGTAGGAATCAGCCCCAGCATTTT
NA	TRBV28	TRBJ1-2	14	NA	CASSPAGGAYGYTF	TGTGCCAGCAGTCCAGCAGGAGGAGCATATGGCTACACCTTC
NA	TRBV29-1	TRBJ1-1	15	NA	CSVLGGIASNTEAFF	TGCAGCGTTCTGGGGGGGATAGCCTCGAACACTGAAGCTTTCTTT
NA	TRBV14	TRBJ2-7	14	NA	CASSHRSRSYEQYF	TGTGCCAGCAGCCATCGAAGCAGGTCCTACGAGCAGTACTTC
few	TRBV6-1	TRBJ1-1	12	NA	CASGVWGTEAFF	TGTGCATCCGGGGTTTGGGGCACTGAAGCTTTCTTT
few	TRBV18	TRBJ1-2	13	NA	CASSPTVNYGYTF	TGTGCCAGCTCACCTACTGTTAACTATGGCTACACCTTC
NA	TRBV7-7	TRBJ2-2	15	TRBD1	CASSFTGGDTGELFF	TGTGCTAGCAGCTTTACAGGGGGCGACACCGGGGAGCTGTTTTTT
NA	TRBV11-2	TRBJ2-5	16	NA	CASSHAAGQIQETQYF	TGTGCCAGCAGCCACGCCGCGGGACAGATCCAAGAGACCCAGTACTTC
few	TRBV6-6	TRBJ2-3	14	NA	CASSYTGVGGTQYF	TGTGCCAGCAGTTATACGGGGGTCGGGGGTACGCAGTATTTT
NA	TRBV6-5	TRBJ2-7	14	NA	CASRGPGDSYEQYF	TGTGCCAGCAGGGGGCCAGGGGATTCCTACGAGCAGTACTTC
NA	TRBV18	TRBJ1-5	19	TRBD1	CASSPRDQGDSYSNQPQHF	TGTGCCAGCTCACCACGGGATCAGGGGGATTCTTATAGCAATCAGCCCCAGCATTTT
NA	TRBV9	TRBJ2-5	14	TRBD1	CASSVGQGGGTQYF	TGTGCCAGCAGCGTTGGACAGGGTGGAGGGACCCAGTACTTC
NA	TRBV5-1	TRBJ1-1	16	NA	CASSLDAQGTGTEAFF	TGCGCCAGCAGCTTGGATGCCCAGGGTACGGGCACTGAAGCTTTCTTT
NA	TRBV30	TRBJ1-3	13	NA	CAWMIRAGNTIYF	TGTGCCTGGATGATTAGAGCTGGAAACACCATATATTTT
medium-sized	TRBV18	TRBJ2-7	15	TRBD2	CASSETSGGSYEQYF	TGTGCCAGCTCAGAGACTAGCGGGGGTTCCTACGAGCAGTACTTC
NA	TRBV27	TRBJ1-5	12	NA	CASSSGGQPQHF	TGTGCCAGCAGTTCCGGCGGCCAGCCCCAGCATTTT
NA	TRBV28	TRBJ2-2	16	NA	CASSFQGQRRTGELFF	TGTGCCAGCAGTTTTCAGGGGCAAAGGCGCACCGGGGAGCTGTTTTTT
few	TRBV7-2	TRBJ1-4	14	TRBD1	CASSLDRGREKLFF	TGTGCCAGCAGCTTGGACAGGGGGAGGGAAAAACTGTTTTTT
few	TRBV7-2	TRBJ2-1	14	TRBD1	CASSLETGRNEQFF	TGTGCCAGCAGCTTAGAGACAGGGCGAAATGAGCAGTTCTTC
NA	TRBV7-2	TRBJ2-7	11	NA	CASSRVYEQYF	TGTGCCAGCAGCCGTGTCTACGAGCAGTACTTC
once	TRBV9	TRBJ2-5	12	TRBD2	CASSAGGETQYF	TGTGCCAGCAGCGCGGGGGGGGAGACCCAGTACTTC
few	TRBV7-2	TRBJ1-2	17	NA	CASSFRQETHYSGGYTF	TGTGCCAGCAGCTTCCGACAGGAAACCCACTATTCAGGTGGCTACACCTTC
few	TRBV7-9	TRBJ2-1	14	TRBD2	CASSVSGGPNEQFF	TGTGCCAGCAGTGTTAGCGGGGGGCCCAATGAGCAGTTCTTC
NA	TRBV7-6	TRBJ2-6	16	NA	CASSSEGYSGANVLTF	TGTGCCAGCAGCTCAGAGGGATATTCTGGGGCCAACGTCCTGACTTTC
NA	TRBV7-2	TRBJ2-7	15	TRBD2	CASSSRSGTSYEQYF	TGTGCCAGCAGCTCCCGGTCCGGGACTAGTTACGAGCAGTACTTC
few	TRBV4-1	TRBJ2-7	16	TRBD1	CASSGLPGDRGIVQYF	TGCGCCAGCAGCGGATTACCCGGAGACAGGGGTATCGTGCAGTACTTC
NA	TRBV5-4	TRBJ2-2	15	TRBD2	CALGGAGGPTGELFF	TGTGCCTTAGGGGGGGCGGGAGGGCCCACCGGGGAGCTGTTTTTT
once	TRBV5-1	TRBJ2-1	18	TRBD2	CASSAAAGGPGLYNEQFF	TGCGCCAGCAGCGCTGCAGCGGGAGGGCCTGGTTTGTACAATGAGCAGTTCTTC
NA	TRBV7-2	TRBJ2-4	14	TRBD2	CASSGSGGANIQYF	TGTGCCAGCAGCGGATCGGGAGGGGCCAACATTCAGTACTTC
NA	TRBV5-5	TRBJ2-3	19	TRBD2	CASRLGPGTSGGSTDTQYF	TGTGCCAGCAGATTGGGTCCCGGGACTAGCGGGGGCAGCACAGATACGCAGTATTTT
few	TRBV7-2	TRBJ2-6	18	TRBD2	CASSLGRGRGAGANVLTF	TGTGCCAGCAGCTTAGGCCGGGGGCGGGGGGCTGGGGCCAACGTCCTGACTTTC
few	TRBV30	TRBJ2-3	15	TRBD2	CAWTYSGRAPDTQYF	TGTGCCTGGACGTATAGCGGGAGGGCCCCGGATACGCAGTATTTT
NA	TRBV6-1	TRBJ1-5	14	NA	CASSLGGGNQPQHF	TGTGCCAGCAGCCTCGGAGGAGGGAATCAGCCCCAGCATTTT
few	TRBV28	TRBJ2-3	13	NA	CASSPTVTDTQYF	TGTGCCAGCAGTCCGACAGTTACAGATACGCAGTATTTT
NA	TRBV5-6	TRBJ1-1	14	NA	CASSLVGLNTEAFF	TGTGCCAGCAGCTTGGTGGGCTTGAACACTGAAGCTTTCTTT
NA	TRBV7-9	TRBJ2-7	17	TRBD1	CASSRPGTGLSSYEQYF	TGTGCCAGCAGCCGTCCCGGGACAGGTTTGAGCTCCTACGAGCAGTACTTC
NA	TRBV4-3	TRBJ1-6	19	NA	CASSQGRHPLAGYNSPLHF	TGCGCCAGCAGCCAAGGGCGCCATCCTCTCGCGGGTTATAATTCACCCCTCCACTTT
NA	TRBV5-4	TRBJ2-3	15	TRBD1	CASSQQGASTDTQYF	TGTGCCAGCAGCCAACAGGGGGCGAGCACAGATACGCAGTATTTT
NA	TRBV2	TRBJ2-5	13	NA	CASSLLAKETQYF	TGTGCCAGCAGCTTACTAGCAAAAGAGACCCAGTACTTC
NA	TRBV7-2	TRBJ2-7	14	TRBD2	CASSLLGSGSEQYF	TGTGCCAGCAGCTTACTTGGTAGCGGGAGCGAGCAGTACTTC
few	TRBV6-6	TRBJ2-1	13	NA	CASSYGENNEQFF	TGTGCCAGCAGTTATGGAGAGAACAATGAGCAGTTCTTC
NA	TRBV18	TRBJ2-1	16	NA	CASSPPTWERLNEQFF	TGTGCCAGCTCACCCCCGACCTGGGAGAGGCTCAATGAGCAGTTCTTC
few	TRBV4-3	TRBJ1-4	16	NA	CASSHTRGEGSEKLFF	TGCGCCAGCAGCCACACACGAGGGGAGGGGAGTGAAAAACTGTTTTTT
NA	TRBV5-1	TRBJ2-5	16	NA	CASSLGGRPGRETQYF	TGCGCCAGCAGCTTGGGCGGCAGGCCTGGGAGAGAGACCCAGTACTTC
NA	TRBV4-3	TRBJ1-6	17	TRBD1	CASSHYARTGDNSPLHF	TGCGCCAGCAGCCACTACGCTCGGACAGGGGATAATTCACCCCTCCACTTT
NA	TRBV7-3	TRBJ2-3	14	NA	CASSLDHFTDTQYF	TGTGCCAGCAGCCTAGACCACTTCACAGATACGCAGTATTTT
NA	TRBV2	TRBJ1-5	14	NA	CASSELGGIQPQHF	TGTGCCAGCAGTGAACTGGGAGGAATTCAGCCCCAGCATTTT
NA	TRBV4-3	TRBJ2-3	20	TRBD2	CASSQEPPGLAGVRTDTQYF	TGCGCCAGCAGCCAAGAGCCCCCGGGACTAGCGGGAGTGCGCACAGATACGCAGTATTTT
NA	TRBV5-4	TRBJ2-7	13	TRBD2	CASSRGGSYEQYF	TGTGCCAGCAGTCGGGGGGGCTCCTACGAGCAGTACTTC
few	TRBV2	TRBJ1-1	14	NA	CAIKVGAGRTEAFF	TGTGCCATTAAGGTGGGGGCTGGAAGAACTGAAGCTTTCTTT
NA	TRBV6-6	TRBJ1-6	15	TRBD1	CASSSGTGANSPLHF	TGTGCCAGCAGTTCTGGGACAGGGGCTAATTCACCCCTCCACTTT